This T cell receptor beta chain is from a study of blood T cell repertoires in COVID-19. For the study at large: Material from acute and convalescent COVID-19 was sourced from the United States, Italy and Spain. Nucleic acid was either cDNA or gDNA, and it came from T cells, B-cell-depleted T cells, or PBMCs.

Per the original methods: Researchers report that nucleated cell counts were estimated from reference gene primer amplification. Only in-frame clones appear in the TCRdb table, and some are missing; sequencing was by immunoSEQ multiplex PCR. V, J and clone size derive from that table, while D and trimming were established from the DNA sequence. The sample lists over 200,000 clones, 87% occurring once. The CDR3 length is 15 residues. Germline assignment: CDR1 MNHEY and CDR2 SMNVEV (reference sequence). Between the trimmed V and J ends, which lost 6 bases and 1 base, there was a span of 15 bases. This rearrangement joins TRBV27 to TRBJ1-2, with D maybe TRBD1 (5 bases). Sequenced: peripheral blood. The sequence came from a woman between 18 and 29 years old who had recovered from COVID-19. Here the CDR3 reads CASRYRDSSNYGYTF. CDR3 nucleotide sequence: TGTGCCAGCAGATACCGGGACTCCAGTAACTATGGCTACACCTTC.